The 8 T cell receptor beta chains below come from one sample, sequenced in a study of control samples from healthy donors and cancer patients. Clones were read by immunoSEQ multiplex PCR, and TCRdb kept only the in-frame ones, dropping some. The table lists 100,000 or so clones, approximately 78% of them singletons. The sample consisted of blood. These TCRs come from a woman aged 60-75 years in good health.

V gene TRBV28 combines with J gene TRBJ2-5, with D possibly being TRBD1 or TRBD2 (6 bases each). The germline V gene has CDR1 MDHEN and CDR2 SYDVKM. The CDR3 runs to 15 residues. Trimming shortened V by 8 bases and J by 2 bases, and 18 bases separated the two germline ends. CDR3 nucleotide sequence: TGTGCCAGCTTATCTAGGCGAGGGGGGCAAGAGACCCAGTACTTC. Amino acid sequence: CASLSRRGGQETQYF. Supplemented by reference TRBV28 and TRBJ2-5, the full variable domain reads DVKVTQSSRYLVKRTGEKVFLECVQDMDHENMFWYRQDPGLGLRLIYFSYDVKMKEKGDIPEGYSVSREKKERFSLILESASTNQTSMYLCASLSRRGGQETQYFGPGTRLLVL.

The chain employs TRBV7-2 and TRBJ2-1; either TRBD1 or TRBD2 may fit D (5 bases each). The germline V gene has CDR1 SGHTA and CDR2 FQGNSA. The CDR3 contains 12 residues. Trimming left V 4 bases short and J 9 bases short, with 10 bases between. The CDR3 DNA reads TGTGCCAGCAGCTCCTTGGGGGTTGAGCAGTTCTTC. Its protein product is CASSSLGVEQFF.

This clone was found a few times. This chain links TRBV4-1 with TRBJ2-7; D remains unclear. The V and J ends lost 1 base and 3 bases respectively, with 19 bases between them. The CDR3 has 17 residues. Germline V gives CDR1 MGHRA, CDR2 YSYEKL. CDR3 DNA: TGCGCCAGCAGCCAAGGGGTGTGGGCCAAGATCAACTACGAGCAGTACTTC. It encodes CASSQGVWAKINYEQYF.

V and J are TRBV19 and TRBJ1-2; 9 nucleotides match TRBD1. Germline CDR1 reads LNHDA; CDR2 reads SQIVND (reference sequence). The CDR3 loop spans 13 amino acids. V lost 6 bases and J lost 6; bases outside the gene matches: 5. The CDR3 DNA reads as TGTGCCAGTAGAGAACAGGGGGCGAATGGCTACACCTTC. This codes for CASREQGANGYTF.

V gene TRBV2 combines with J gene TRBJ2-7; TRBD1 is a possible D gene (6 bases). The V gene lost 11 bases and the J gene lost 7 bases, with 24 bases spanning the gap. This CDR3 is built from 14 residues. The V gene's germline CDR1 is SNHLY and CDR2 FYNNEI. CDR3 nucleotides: TGTGCCTCCTCGACAGGTCGCTCAGTGGGAGAGCAGTACTTC. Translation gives CASSTGRSVGEQYF.

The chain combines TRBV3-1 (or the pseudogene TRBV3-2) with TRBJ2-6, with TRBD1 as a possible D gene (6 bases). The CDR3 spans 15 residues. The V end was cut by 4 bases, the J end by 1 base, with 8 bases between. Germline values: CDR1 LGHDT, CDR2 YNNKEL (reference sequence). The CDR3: CASSLGQSGANVLTF. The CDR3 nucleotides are TGTGCCAGCAGCCTGGGACAATCTGGGGCCAACGTCCTGACTTTC.

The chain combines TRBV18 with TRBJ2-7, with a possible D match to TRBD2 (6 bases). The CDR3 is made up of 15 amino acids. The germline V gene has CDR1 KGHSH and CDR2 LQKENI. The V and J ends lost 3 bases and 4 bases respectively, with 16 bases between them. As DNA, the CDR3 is TGTGCCAGCTCACCCCAGCCCGGGAGTGGTTACGAGCAGTACTTC. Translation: CASSPQPGSGYEQYF.

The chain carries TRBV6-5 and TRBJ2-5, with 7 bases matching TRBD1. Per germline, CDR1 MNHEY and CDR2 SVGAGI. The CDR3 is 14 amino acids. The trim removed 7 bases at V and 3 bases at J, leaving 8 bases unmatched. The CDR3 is CASIQRQGKETQYF. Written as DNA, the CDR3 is TGTGCCAGCATCCAGAGACAGGGTAAAGAGACCCAGTACTTC.